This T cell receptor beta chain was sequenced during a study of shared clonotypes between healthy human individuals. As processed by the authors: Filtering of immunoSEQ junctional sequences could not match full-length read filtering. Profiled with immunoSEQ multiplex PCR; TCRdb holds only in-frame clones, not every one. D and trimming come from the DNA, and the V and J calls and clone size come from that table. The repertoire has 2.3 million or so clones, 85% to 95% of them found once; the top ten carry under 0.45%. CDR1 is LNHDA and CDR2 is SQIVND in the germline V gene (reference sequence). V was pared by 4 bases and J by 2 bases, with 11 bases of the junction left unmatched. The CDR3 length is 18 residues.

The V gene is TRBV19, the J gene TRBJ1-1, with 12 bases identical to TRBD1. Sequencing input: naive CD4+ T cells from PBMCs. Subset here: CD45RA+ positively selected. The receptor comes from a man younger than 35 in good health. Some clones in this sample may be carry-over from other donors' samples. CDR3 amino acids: CASSTGTGGREDNTEAFF. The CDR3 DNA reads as TGTGCCAGTAGTACTGGGACAGGGGGCCGGGAGGACAACACTGAAGCTTTCTTT.